These 16 T cell receptor beta chains came from one sample sequenced in a study of T cells in Graves' hyperthyroidism and ophthalmopathy. The TCR beta CDR3 regions underwent amplification using RNA transcripts as the source. With the HTBI primer set, the TCR CDR3 went through a first round of RT-PCR. TCRdb reanalysed the multiplex PCR reads using MiXCR and keeps one entry per CDR3 protein. The sample contains fewer than 600,000 distinct CDR3 sequences, around 13% of which appear only once. The source material was blood. These receptor sequences come from a woman aged 40 to 49 with Graves' hyperthyroidism.

This sequence joins TRBV29-1 and TRBJ1-3; 7 bases are shared with TRBD1. V shed 4 bases and J 14 bases; nucleotides not matched to a gene: 11. Germline values: CDR1 SQVTM, CDR2 ANQGSEA. There are 12 residues in the CDR3. CDR3 bases: TGCAGCGTTGGAGGGACAGCAGATTCCTTATATTTT. Translation: CSVGGTADSLYF.

This clonotype was seen many times. The CDR3 region is CASSLFDNSPLHF. The CDR3 coding sequence is TGTGCCAGCAGCCTCTTCGATAATTCACCCCTCCACTTT. The V gene is TRBV28, the J gene TRBJ1-6; no definite D call. Germline CDR1 and CDR2: MDHEN and SYDVKM. V was clipped by 6 bases and J by 5 bases, with 8 bases between them. The CDR3 sequence is 13 residues long.

This clonotype was picked up many times. The V and J genes are TRBV6-2 or TRBV6-3 and TRBJ2-7; D is undetermined. Germline V gives CDR1 MNHEY, CDR2 SVGEGT. The CDR3 sequence is 16 residues long. V lost 0 bases, J lost 0 bases, and 12 bases lay in between. In nucleotides, the CDR3 is TGTGCCAGCAGTTACTCGGGCTCAGGCGCCTCCTACGAGCAGTACTTC. Translated: CASSYSGSGASYEQYF.

At least ten counts were recorded for this clonotype. This chain uses TRBV18 with TRBJ1-1; D gene unclear. The V gene lost 1 base and the J gene lost 5 bases, with 8 bases spanning the gap. Germline-derived CDR1 and CDR2 are KGHSH and LQKENI. The CDR3 has 13 amino acids. The CDR3 DNA reads as TGTGCCAGCTCACCACTAGGGATTACTGAAGCTTTCTTT. Translated: CASSPLGITEAFF.

The table lists this clonotype with a few counts. V is TRBV29-1 and J is TRBJ2-4; D may be TRBD2 (5 bases). The germline V and J ends were trimmed by 6 bases and 6 bases, with 18 bases remaining between them. This CDR3 has 14 amino acids. Germline-derived CDR1 and CDR2 are SQVTM and ANQGSEA. For the CDR3, the DNA is TGCAGCGTCGGTGACTATCCCTTCTCAAACATTCAGTACTTC. Translating gives CSVGDYPFSNIQYF.

This clonotype was seen only a few times. This chain uses TRBV3-1 with TRBJ2-4, with TRBD1 matching 9 bases. After removal of 3 bases from V and 6 bases from J, the junction contained 3 bases not matched to a gene. The CDR3 has 14 amino acids. Germline loops: CDR1 LGHDT, CDR2 YNNKEL (reference sequence). CDR3 sequence (DNA): TGTGCCAGCAGCCATACAGGGGGCGCAAACATTCAGTACTTC. It codes for CASSHTGGANIQYF. Filled out from reference TRBV3-1 and TRBJ2-4, the complete variable domain reads DTAVSQTPKYLVTQMGNDKSIKCEQNLGHDTMYWYKQDSKKFLKIMFSYNNKELIINETVPNRFSPKSPDKAHLNLHINSLELGDSAVYFCASSHTGGANIQYFGAGTRLSVL.

This clonotype has ten or more counts. The chain joins TRBV10-3 to TRBJ2-1; 10 positions agree with TRBD2. V shed 6 bases, J shed 3 bases, and the junction held 2 bases outside the gene matches. Germline CDR1 ENHRY, CDR2 SYGVKD. The CDR3 is made up of 14 amino acids. CDR3: CAIRSSGGYNEQFF. CDR3 coding DNA: TGTGCCATCAGATCTAGCGGGGGCTACAATGAGCAGTTCTTC.

Notes on this clonotype: A much larger clonotype is one base distant, so this may be a read error. The chain has TRBV12-3 or TRBV12-4 and TRBJ1-1; maybe TRBD1 (5 bases). Trimming cost V 6 bases and J 6 bases, with 23 bases left between them. The length of the CDR3 is 16 residues. Here the CDR3 reads CASSRAVIKYNAEAFF. The CDR3 DNA sequence: TGTGCCAGCAGCAGGGCTGTAATAAAATATAACGCTGAAGCTTTCTTT.

This clonotype was recorded many times. The chain is built from TRBV11-2 and TRBJ2-5, with 14 nucleotides matching TRBD2. The germline gives CDR1 SGHAT, CDR2 FQNNGV. V dropped 5 bases and J dropped 5; count of bases not matched to a gene: 10. The CDR3 length is 17 residues. In DNA form, the CDR3 reads TGTGCCAGCAGCCCAAGACTAGCGGGAGGGCCACGGGAGACCCAGTACTTC. This translates into CASSPRLAGGPRETQYF. Full variable domain (remainder filled in from reference TRBV11-2 and TRBJ2-5): EAGVAQSPRYKIIEKRQSVAFWCNPISGHATLYWYQQILGQGPKLLIQFQNNGVVDDSQLPKDRFSAERLKGVDSTLKIQPAKLEDSAVYLCASSPRLAGGPRETQYFGPGTRLLVL.

The V call is TRBV20-1, the J call TRBJ2-2; the match to TRBD2 covers 10 bases. J was trimmed by 5 bases and V by 5 bases; bases with no gene match: 5. The CDR3 extends over 14 amino acids. CDR1 and CDR2 from the germline V gene are DFQATT and SNEGSKA (reference sequence). DNA for the CDR3: TGCAGTGCTGGGAGACTAGCGGGTACCGGGGAGCTGTTTTTT. This sequence encodes CSAGRLAGTGELFF.

This clonotype has at least ten counts. The chain uses TRBV7-9 and TRBJ1-1; TRBD1 agrees at 8 bases. J was trimmed by 1 base and V by 1 base; bases with no gene match: 8. There are 17 residues in the CDR3. Germline assignment: CDR1 SEHNR and CDR2 FQNEAQ (reference sequence). The CDR3 spells CASSLVRLTGANTEAFF. The DNA for the CDR3 is TGTGCCAGCAGCTTAGTTAGGCTGACAGGGGCGAACACTGAAGCTTTCTTT.

This clonotype was seen many times. For the CDR3, the DNA is TGTGCCAGCAGTTCAATTGGAGTTAGCAATCAGCCCCAGCATTTT. Its translation: CASSSIGVSNQPQHF. The genes are TRBV27 and TRBJ1-5; the D is unclear. The CDR3 consists of 15 residues. V gave up 4 bases and J gave up 0 bases, with 10 bases separating them. Germline lookup yields CDR1 MNHEY and CDR2 SMNVEV (reference sequence).

This rearrangement joins TRBV2 to TRBJ2-3; TRBD2 aligns across 9 bases. Per germline, CDR1 SNHLY and CDR2 FYNNEI. J gave up 6 bases and V 5 bases, and 6 bases lay outside the gene matches. The CDR3 extends over 14 amino acids. CDR3 protein: CASSRLAVYDTQYF. CDR3 DNA: TGTGCCAGCAGTCGACTAGCGGTTTATGATACGCAGTATTTT.

The chain links TRBV6-1 to TRBJ1-4; D ambiguous. This CDR3 is built from 15 residues. Germline CDR1 reads MNHNS; CDR2 reads SASEGT. The germline V and J ends were trimmed by 2 bases and 1 base, with 8 bases remaining between them. In nucleotides, the CDR3 is TGTGCCAGCAGTGAATCATCGGGAACTAATGAAAAACTGTTTTTT. Translating it yields CASSESSGTNEKLFF.

This clonotype was counted only a few times. V and J are TRBV28 and TRBJ2-3; D may be TRBD2 (5 bases). Germline CDR1 and CDR2: MDHEN and SYDVKM. The CDR3 loop spans 12 amino acids. Between the trimmed V and J ends, which lost 8 bases and 3 bases, there was a span of 9 bases. In nucleotides, the CDR3 is TGTGCCAGCTACTCGGGAACAGATACGCAGTATTTT. This sequence encodes CASYSGTDTQYF.

Of note for this clonotype: One base away lies a much larger clone, so this may be a sequencing read error. The chain uses TRBV28 and TRBJ1-5; TRBD1 is a possible D gene (5 bases). Per germline, CDR1 MDHEN and CDR2 SYDVKM. This CDR3 spans 12 amino acids. Deletions cut 6 bases from V and 6 bases from J, with 9 bases between. The CDR3 region is CASRLGPQPQHF. In DNA form, the CDR3 reads TGTGCCAGCAGGCTGGGACCTCAGCCCCAGCATTTT.